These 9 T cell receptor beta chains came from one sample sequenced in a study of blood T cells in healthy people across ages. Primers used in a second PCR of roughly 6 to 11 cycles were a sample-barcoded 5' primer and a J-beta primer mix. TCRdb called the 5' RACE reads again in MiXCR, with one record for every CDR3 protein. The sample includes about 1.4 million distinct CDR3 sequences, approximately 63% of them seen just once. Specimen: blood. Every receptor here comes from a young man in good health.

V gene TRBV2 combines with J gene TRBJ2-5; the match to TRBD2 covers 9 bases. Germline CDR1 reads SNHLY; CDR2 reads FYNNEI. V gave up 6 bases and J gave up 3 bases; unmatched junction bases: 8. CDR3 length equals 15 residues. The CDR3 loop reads CASSGVAGDEETQYF. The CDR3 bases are TGTGCCAGCAGCGGAGTAGCGGGAGACGAAGAGACCCAGTACTTC.

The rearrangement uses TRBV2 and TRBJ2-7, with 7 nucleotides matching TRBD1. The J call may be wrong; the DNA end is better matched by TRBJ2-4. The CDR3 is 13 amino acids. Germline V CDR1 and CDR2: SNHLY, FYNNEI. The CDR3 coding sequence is TGTGCCAGCATGACAGGGACGGCGGACATTCAGTACTTC. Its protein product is CASMTGTADIQYF.

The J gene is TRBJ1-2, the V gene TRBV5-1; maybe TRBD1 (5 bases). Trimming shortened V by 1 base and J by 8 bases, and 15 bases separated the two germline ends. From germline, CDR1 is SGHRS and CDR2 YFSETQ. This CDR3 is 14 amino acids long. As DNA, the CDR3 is TGCGCCAGCAGCTTGTGGGCAGGGCCCAGGGGCTACACCTTC. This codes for CASSLWAGPRGYTF.

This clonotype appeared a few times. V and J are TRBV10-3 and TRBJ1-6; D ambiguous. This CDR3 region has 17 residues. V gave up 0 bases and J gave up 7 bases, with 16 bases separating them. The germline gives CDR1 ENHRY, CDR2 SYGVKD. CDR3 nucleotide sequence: TGTGCCATCAGTGAGTCTGGGAGGAGTTCTATCAATTCACCCCTCCACTTT. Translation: CAISESGRSSINSPLHF.

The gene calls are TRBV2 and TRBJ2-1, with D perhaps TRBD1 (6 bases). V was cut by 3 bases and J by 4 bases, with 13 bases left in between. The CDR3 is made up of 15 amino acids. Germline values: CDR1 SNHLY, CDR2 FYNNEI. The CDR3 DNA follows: TGTGCCAGCAGTGATAACAGGGTAGCGTACAATGAGCAGTTCTTC. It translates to CASSDNRVAYNEQFF. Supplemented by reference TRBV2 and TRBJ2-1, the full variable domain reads EPEVTQTPSHQVTQMGQEVILRCVPISNHLYFYWYRQILGQKVEFLVSFYNNEISEKSEIFDDQFSVERPDGSNFTLKIRSTKLEDSAMYFCASSDNRVAYNEQFFGPGTRLTVL.

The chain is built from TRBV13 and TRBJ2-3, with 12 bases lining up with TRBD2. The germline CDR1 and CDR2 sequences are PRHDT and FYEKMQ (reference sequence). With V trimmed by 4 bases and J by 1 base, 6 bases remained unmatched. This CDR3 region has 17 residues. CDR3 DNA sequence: TGTGCCAGCAGCTACGCTAGCGGGGGGGCCGGCACAGATACGCAGTATTTT. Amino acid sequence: CASSYASGGAGTDTQYF.

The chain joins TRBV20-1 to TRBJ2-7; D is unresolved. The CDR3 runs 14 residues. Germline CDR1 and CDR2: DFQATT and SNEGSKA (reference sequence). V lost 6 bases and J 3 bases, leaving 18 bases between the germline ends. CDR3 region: CSAAGARHIYEQYF. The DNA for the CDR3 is TGCAGTGCCGCCGGAGCGAGGCACATCTACGAGCAGTACTTC.

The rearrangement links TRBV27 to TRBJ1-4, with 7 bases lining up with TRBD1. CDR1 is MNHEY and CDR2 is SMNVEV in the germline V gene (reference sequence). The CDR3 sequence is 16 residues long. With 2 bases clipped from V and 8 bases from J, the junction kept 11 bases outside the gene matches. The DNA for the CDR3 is TGTGCCAGCAGTTTACCGTTCCGGGACAGTGTAGAAAAACTGTTTTTT. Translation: CASSLPFRDSVEKLFF.

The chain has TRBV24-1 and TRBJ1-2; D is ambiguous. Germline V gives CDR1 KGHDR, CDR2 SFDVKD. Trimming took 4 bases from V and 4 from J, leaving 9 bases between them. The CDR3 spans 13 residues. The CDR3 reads CATSEGRGYGYTF. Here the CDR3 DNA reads TGTGCCACCAGTGAAGGGCGCGGCTATGGCTACACCTTC.